Shown below are 24 T cell receptor beta chains from a single sample sequenced in a study of OX40 agonist ivuxolimab in advanced cancers. The protocol was immunoSEQ multiplex PCR, while the TCRdb copy is restricted to in-frame clones and leaves out a portion. The table lists fewer than 50,000 clones, 65% to 90% of them singletons. The specimen comprised CD4+ or CD8+ T cells sorted from blood, sampled in a trial of the OX40 agonist ivuxolimab. Receptors were obtained from an adult with an advanced solid tumor such as melanoma, head and neck, liver or kidney cancer.

CDR3 in amino acids: CASSLAFGGNEQFF. CDR3 DNA sequence: TGTGCCAGCAGCTTGGCTTTCGGAGGCAATGAGCAGTTCTTC. The V and J genes are TRBV5-4 and TRBJ2-1; D is possibly TRBD2 (5 bases). Germline CDR1 SGHNT, CDR2 YYREEE (reference sequence). Trimming shortened V by 0 bases and J by 6 bases, and 10 bases separated the two germline ends. The CDR3 loop spans 14 amino acids.

The rearrangement links TRBV5-1 to TRBJ1-2, with 9 bases that match TRBD1. Germline trimming cut 5 bases from V and 2 bases from J; bases unmatched to any gene: 13. Germline assignment: CDR1 SGHRS and CDR2 YFSETQ. The CDR3 is made up of 17 amino acids. Written as DNA, the CDR3 is TGCGCCAGCAGGACTAACATGGGGACAGGGTCAAACTATGGCTACACCTTC. This sequence encodes CASRTNMGTGSNYGYTF. Together with reference TRBV5-1 and TRBJ1-2, the CDR3 gives the full variable domain: KAGVTQTPRYLIKTRGQQVTLSCSPISGHRSVSWYQQTPGQGLQFLFEYFSETQRNKGNFPGRFSGRQFSNSRSEMNVSTLELGDSALYLCASRTNMGTGSNYGYTFGSGTRLTVV.

V gene TRBV27 combines with J gene TRBJ2-2; D not certain. CDR1 is MNHEY, CDR2 SMNVEV, per germline (reference sequence). Deletions cut 7 bases from V and 3 bases from J, with 12 bases between. The CDR3 runs 14 residues. The DNA for the CDR3 is TGTGCCAGCAAGAGAGGAGATTACACCGGGGAGCTGTTTTTT. The encoded protein is CASKRGDYTGELFF.

The V gene is TRBV19, the J gene TRBJ2-2; 9 bases align to TRBD2. Germline lookup yields CDR1 LNHDA and CDR2 SQIVND (reference sequence). There are 15 residues in the CDR3. The J segment lost 7 bases and the V segment lost 5 bases, leaving 8 bases of the junction unmatched. The CDR3, as DNA: TGTGCCAGTAGTCAGGTAGCGGGAGCCAACGGGGAGCTGTTTTTT. Translating it yields CASSQVAGANGELFF. Full variable domain (rest looked up from reference TRBV19 and TRBJ2-2): DGGITQSPKYLFRKEGQNVTLSCEQNLNHDAMYWYRQDPGQGLRLIYYSQIVNDFQKGDIAEGYSVSREKKESFPLTVTSAQKNPTAFYLCASSQVAGANGELFFGEGSRLTVL.

The V call is TRBV15, the J call TRBJ2-4, with D perhaps matching TRBD1 or TRBD2 (5 bases each). Trimming left V 1 base short and J 8 bases short, with 15 bases between. The germline gives CDR1 LNHNV, CDR2 YYDKDF (reference sequence). The CDR3 has 15 amino acids. The chain's CDR3 is CATSRAGTRGDIQYF. The CDR3 DNA reads as TGTGCCACCAGCAGAGCGGGGACGCGAGGGGACATTCAGTACTTC.

The chain joins TRBV15 to TRBJ1-1; D uncertain. Per germline, CDR1 LNHNV and CDR2 YYDKDF (reference sequence). This CDR3 region has 15 residues. The V and J ends lost 0 bases and 2 bases respectively, with 10 bases between them. The DNA of the CDR3 is TGTGCCACCAGCAGAGATCAGGCAATTAACACTGAAGCTTTCTTT. This codes for CATSRDQAINTEAFF.

The chain combines TRBV5-8 with TRBJ2-3, with D possibly being TRBD1 or TRBD2 (5 bases each). Deletions cut 4 bases from V and 0 bases from J, with 18 bases between. This CDR3 has 17 residues. Germline CDR1 and CDR2: SGHTS and YDEGEE. The CDR3, as DNA: TGTGCCAGCAGCCCGGGACCCGGGGATGCCAGCACAGATACGCAGTATTTT. It yields the protein CASSPGPGDASTDTQYF.

V and J are TRBV6-1 and TRBJ2-3; perhaps TRBD1 as D (5 bases). From germline, CDR1 is MNHNS and CDR2 SASEGT. V dropped 4 bases and J dropped 1 base, with 12 bases sitting between them. The CDR3 contains 15 residues. The CDR3 here is CASSGSRARTDTQYF. The CDR3 DNA reads TGTGCCAGCAGTGGGAGCAGGGCCCGCACAGATACGCAGTATTTT.

Here the CDR3 reads CASSPGLAGSTSYEQYF. The CDR3 DNA reads as TGTGCCAGCTCACCTGGACTAGCGGGTAGTACATCCTACGAGCAGTACTTC. The chain carries TRBV18 and TRBJ2-7; 11 bases are shared with TRBD2. J lost 1 base, V lost 3 bases, and 8 bases had no gene match. Per germline, CDR1 KGHSH and CDR2 LQKENI. CDR3 length: 17 residues. The full variable domain, its missing parts supplied by reference TRBV18 and TRBJ2-7, is NAGVMQNPRHLVRRRGQEARLRCSPMKGHSHVYWYRQLPEEGLKFMVYLQKENIIDESGMPKERFSAEFPKEGPSILRIQQVVRGDSAAYFCASSPGLAGSTSYEQYFGPGTRLTVT.

The rearrangement links TRBV19 to TRBJ2-3; D uncertain. This CDR3 has 12 residues. Per the germline V gene, CDR1 is LNHDA and CDR2 is SQIVND (reference sequence). V dropped 11 bases and J dropped 4 bases, with 13 bases sitting between them. CDR3 DNA: TGTGCCGTAGAGAGTGGCGCAGATACGCAGTATTTT. It yields the protein CAVESGADTQYF.

The chain employs TRBV5-1 and TRBJ1-2; 7 positions match TRBD1. V trimming: 2 bases; J trimming: 5 bases; junction bases outside the gene matches: 6. The CDR3 runs to 14 residues. Germline values: CDR1 SGHRS, CDR2 YFSETQ. The CDR3 region has the DNA TGCGCCAGCAGCTTATCAGGGACAGATTATGGCTACACCTTC. Amino acid sequence: CASSLSGTDYGYTF.

This clone was seen just once. This chain connects TRBV10-2 to TRBJ2-1; the D gene is possibly TRBD2 (5 bases). The CDR3 consists of 14 residues. V gave up 7 bases and J gave up 1 base, with 11 bases separating them. In germline, CDR1 is WSHSY, CDR2 SAAADI. This CDR3 reads CASTRGPSYNEQFF. CDR3 bases: TGCGCCAGCACCCGGGGTCCTTCCTACAATGAGCAGTTCTTC.

The chain employs TRBV9 and TRBJ2-4; TRBD1 or TRBD2 may be the D gene (6 bases each). Germline values: CDR1 SGDLS, CDR2 YYNGEE. The ends were cut back, 0 bases at V and 0 bases at J, with 16 bases in the middle. This CDR3 is 18 amino acids long. The CDR3 nucleotides are TGTGCCAGCAGCGTAGCTCCCACGGGGGCCGTAGCCAAAAACATTCAGTACTTC. Encoded protein: CASSVAPTGAVAKNIQYF.

The gene calls are TRBV29-1 and TRBJ1-3; a weak D match, TRBD1 (5 bases). Germline V gene sequence: CDR1 SQVTM, CDR2 ANQGSEA. With 5 bases removed from V and 0 bases from J, the gap between germline ends came to 20 bases. There are 17 residues in the CDR3. The CDR3 nucleotides read TGCAGCGTTAGATCAAACTACCGGGACGGCTCTGGAAACACCATATATTTT. Protein sequence: CSVRSNYRDGSGNTIYF. Full variable domain (rest looked up from reference TRBV29-1 and TRBJ1-3): SAVISQKPSRDICQRGTSLTIQCQVDSQVTMMFWYRQQPGQSLTLIATANQGSEATYESGFVIDKFPISRPNLTFSTLTVSNMSPEDSSIYLCSVRSNYRDGSGNTIYFGEGSWLTVV.

V gene TRBV5-1 combines with J gene TRBJ2-7; D gene unclear. CDR1 SGHRS and CDR2 YFSETQ come from the germline V gene. V was pared by 4 bases and J by 0 bases, with 17 bases between. This CDR3 contains 16 residues. Here the CDR3 reads CASSPVGVVASYEQYF. For the CDR3, the DNA is TGCGCCAGCAGCCCGGTTGGAGTCGTGGCCTCCTACGAGCAGTACTTC.

The rearrangement uses TRBV14 and TRBJ1-1; a weak D match, TRBD1 (5 bases). Trimming shortened V by 1 base and J by 1 base, and 13 bases separated the two germline ends. Germline CDR1 is SGHDN and CDR2 is FVKESK. The length of the CDR3 is 16 residues. CDR3 in amino acids: CASSQGWGRRNTEAFF. In nucleotides, the CDR3 is TGTGCCAGCAGCCAAGGATGGGGCCGGAGGAACACTGAAGCTTTCTTT.

This chain connects TRBV14 to TRBJ1-2, with D unclear. V was pared by 5 bases and J by 6 bases, with 13 bases between. The CDR3 contains 13 residues. Germline loops: CDR1 SGHDN, CDR2 FVKESK. The CDR3 region has the DNA TGTGCCAGCAGCGACGGAGCAATACATGGCTACACCTTC. Protein: CASSDGAIHGYTF. Supplemented by reference TRBV14 and TRBJ1-2, the full variable domain reads EAGVTQFPSHSVIEKGQTVTLRCDPISGHDNLYWYRRVMGKEIKFLLHFVKESKQDESGMPNNRFLAERTGGTYSTLKVQPAELEDSGVYFCASSDGAIHGYTFGSGTRLTVV.

The chain uses TRBV18 and TRBJ2-5; the D gene is possibly TRBD1 (6 bases). The CDR3 extends over 14 amino acids. The V and J ends lost 2 bases and 0 bases respectively, with 7 bases between them. Germline assignment: CDR1 KGHSH and CDR2 LQKENI. The CDR3 sequence is CASSPRGNQETQYF. The DNA for the CDR3 is TGTGCCAGCTCACCAAGGGGGAACCAAGAGACCCAGTACTTC.

This rearrangement joins TRBV7-8 to TRBJ2-4; D remains ambiguous. The CDR3 has 19 residues. The V end was cut by 0 bases, the J end by 0 bases, with 18 bases between. Germline CDR1 SGHVS, CDR2 FQNEAQ. The CDR3 spells CASSLAGSWNPVAKNIQYF. The CDR3 bases are TGTGCCAGCAGCTTAGCCGGGTCGTGGAACCCTGTAGCCAAAAACATTCAGTACTTC.

This sequence joins TRBV14 and TRBJ1-2; TRBD1 agrees at 10 bases. Germline V CDR1 and CDR2: SGHDN, FVKESK. The CDR3 covers 16 residues. After removal of 1 base from V and 8 bases from J, the junction contained 10 bases not matched to a gene. The CDR3 sequence is CASSQGFGTGVDGYTF. CDR3 in DNA: TGTGCCAGCAGCCAAGGGTTCGGGACAGGGGTCGACGGCTACACCTTC.

This rearrangement joins TRBV5-1 to TRBJ2-3; 10 nucleotides match TRBD2. J lost 6 bases, V lost 2 bases, and 6 bases had no gene match. CDR3 size: 15 residues. Germline lookup yields CDR1 SGHRS and CDR2 YFSETQ. The CDR3 reads CASSLPSGLADTQYF. CDR3 bases: TGCGCCAGCAGCTTACCCTCGGGACTAGCGGATACGCAGTATTTT.

The chain has TRBV9 and TRBJ1-2; D is uncertain. Trimming shortened V by 4 bases and J by 6 bases, and 16 bases separated the two germline ends. Germline-derived CDR1 and CDR2 are SGDLS and YYNGEE. The CDR3 spans 14 residues. CDR3 in DNA: TGTGCCAGCAGCCCCTACGGCTCGGGGAATGGCTACACCTTC. It specifies CASSPYGSGNGYTF. Combining the CDR3 with reference TRBV9 and TRBJ1-2 gives the whole variable domain DSGVTQTPKHLITATGQRVTLRCSPRSGDLSVYWYQQSLDQGLQFLIQYYNGEERAKGNILERFSAQQFPDLHSELNLSSLELGDSALYFCASSPYGSGNGYTFGSGTRLTVV.

The chain couples TRBV11-3 to TRBJ2-1, with 8 nucleotides matching TRBD2. The CDR3 totals 15 residues. The V and J ends lost 5 bases and 6 bases, in that order; junction bases with no gene match: 9. Germline V lookup: CDR1 SGHNT, CDR2 YENEEA. The CDR3 reads CASSPGLVVTNEQFF. The CDR3 region has the DNA TGTGCCAGCAGCCCGGGACTAGTAGTCACCAATGAGCAGTTCTTC. Full variable domain (rest looked up from reference TRBV11-3 and TRBJ2-1): EAGVVQSPRYKIIEKKQPVAFWCNPISGHNTLYWYLQNLGQGPELLIRYENEEAVDDSQLPKDRFSAERLKGVDSTLKIQPAELGDSAVYLCASSPGLVVTNEQFFGPGTRLTVL.

The gene calls are TRBV30 and TRBJ2-2; D remains unclear. This CDR3 contains 13 residues. Germline-derived CDR1 and CDR2 are GTSNPN and SVGIG (reference sequence). The germline V and J ends were trimmed by 6 bases and 6 bases, with 14 bases remaining between them. DNA of the CDR3: TGTGCCTGCCTGACCCCAGGACCCGGGGAGCTGTTTTTT. Translation: CACLTPGPGELFF.